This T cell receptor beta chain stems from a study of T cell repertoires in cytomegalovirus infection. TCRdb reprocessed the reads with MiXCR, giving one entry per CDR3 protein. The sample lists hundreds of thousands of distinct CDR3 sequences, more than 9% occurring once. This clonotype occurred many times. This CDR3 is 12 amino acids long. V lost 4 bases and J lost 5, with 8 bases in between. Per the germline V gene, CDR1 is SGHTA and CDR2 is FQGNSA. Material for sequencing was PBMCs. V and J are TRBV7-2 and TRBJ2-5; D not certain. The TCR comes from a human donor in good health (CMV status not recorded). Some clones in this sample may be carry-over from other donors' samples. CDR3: CASSYTRETQYF. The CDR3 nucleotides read TGTGCCAGCAGCTACACACGGGAGACCCAGTACTTC.